This T cell receptor (beta chain) was captured in a study of cytomegalovirus exposure and HLA in healthy donors. At the level of the study: A prior analysis found 117 million unique TCR beta sequences from around 200 million T cells.

With 60 Vbeta and 13 Jbeta primers, the PCR was carried out. Original processing methods: A later analysis counted tens of millions of unique TCR beta chains, some 11 million shared. Assay used: immunoSEQ multiplex PCR; TCRdb lists only in-frame clones, some missing. The V and J calls and clone size were taken over from that table, and D and trimming were inferred from the DNA. The repertoire consists of around 140,000 clones, with approximately 85% occurring once and the leading ten covering 8.1%. General study results and limits: It was reportedly the case that the classifier diagnosed cytomegalovirus status with high specificity and sensitivity. On later analysis, the bulk of CMV-associated TCR beta chains appeared to be HLA-restricted.

Trimming took 8 bases from V and 5 from J, leaving 15 bases between them. The CDR3 extends over 13 amino acids. Germline V gives CDR1 SNHLY, CDR2 FYNNEI. Details on this clone: Its cognate antigen is unknown.

The receptor was isolated from a woman aged 45 to 65 in good health and CMV-seropositive. Sequencing used PBMCs. This chain uses TRBV2 with TRBJ1-1; tentatively, D is TRBD1 (5 bases). CDR3 protein: CASLRGLRTEAFF. CDR3 nucleotides: TGTGCCAGCCTTCGGGGGTTGCGAACTGAAGCTTTCTTT.